This T cell receptor beta chain was identified in a study of beta chain features in type 1 diabetes. This clone was seen a handful of times. Antigen specificity is unknown. Study findings and constraints: There were fewer insertions and more deletions at the VDJ junctions of type 1 diabetes patients. A moderate, significant TCRB CDR3 shortening appeared in type 1 diabetes across four CD4+ subsets. No resolution was reached here on whether HLA type influences TCRB rearrangement.

Expressed TCRB transcripts were sequenced after all isolated RNA was converted to cDNA. TCRdb keeps only in-frame clones here, not all; method: immunoSEQ multiplex PCR. The repertoire has some 330,000 clones, around an eighth of them found once; the top ten carry around 0.01%. The V and J ends lost 0 bases and 5 bases respectively, with 15 bases between them. Germline V gene data show CDR1 as SGDLS and CDR2 as YYNGEE. The CDR3 covers 16 residues. A single heparinised draw of roughly 100 mL on average was taken per donor. CD4+ cells of the naive, central memory, regulatory and stem cell-like memory types were sorted via CD45RO/CCR7/CD25/CD127/CD95/CD27.

This chain joins TRBV9 and TRBJ2-1; weak D call: TRBD2 (6 bases). Sequenced: naive CD4+ T cells from blood. The TCR sequence derives from a woman aged 18-29 years with type 1 diabetes. The CDR3 DNA sequence: TGTGCCAGCAGCGTAGTTGGGGGGAGAGTGGACAATGAGCAGTTCTTC. It codes for CASSVVGGRVDNEQFF.